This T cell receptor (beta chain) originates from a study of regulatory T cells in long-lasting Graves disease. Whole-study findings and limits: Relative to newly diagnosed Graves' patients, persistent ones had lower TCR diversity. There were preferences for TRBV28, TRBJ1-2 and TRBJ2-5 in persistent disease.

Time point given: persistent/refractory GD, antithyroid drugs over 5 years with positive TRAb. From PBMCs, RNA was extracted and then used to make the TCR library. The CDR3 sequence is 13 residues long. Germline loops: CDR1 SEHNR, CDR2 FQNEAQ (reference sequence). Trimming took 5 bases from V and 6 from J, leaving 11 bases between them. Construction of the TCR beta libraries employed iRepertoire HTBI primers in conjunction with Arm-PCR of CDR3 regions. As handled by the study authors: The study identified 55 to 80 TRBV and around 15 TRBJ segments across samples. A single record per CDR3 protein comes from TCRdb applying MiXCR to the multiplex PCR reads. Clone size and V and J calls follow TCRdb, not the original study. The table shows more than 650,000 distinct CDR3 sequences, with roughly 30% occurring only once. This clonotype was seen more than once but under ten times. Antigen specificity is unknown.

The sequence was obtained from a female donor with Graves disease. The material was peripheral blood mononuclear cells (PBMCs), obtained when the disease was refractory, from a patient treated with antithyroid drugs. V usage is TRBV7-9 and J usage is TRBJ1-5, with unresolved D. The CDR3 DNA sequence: TGTGCCAGCAGCCTAGACGTCGGTCAGCCCCAGCATTTT. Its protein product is CASSLDVGQPQHF.